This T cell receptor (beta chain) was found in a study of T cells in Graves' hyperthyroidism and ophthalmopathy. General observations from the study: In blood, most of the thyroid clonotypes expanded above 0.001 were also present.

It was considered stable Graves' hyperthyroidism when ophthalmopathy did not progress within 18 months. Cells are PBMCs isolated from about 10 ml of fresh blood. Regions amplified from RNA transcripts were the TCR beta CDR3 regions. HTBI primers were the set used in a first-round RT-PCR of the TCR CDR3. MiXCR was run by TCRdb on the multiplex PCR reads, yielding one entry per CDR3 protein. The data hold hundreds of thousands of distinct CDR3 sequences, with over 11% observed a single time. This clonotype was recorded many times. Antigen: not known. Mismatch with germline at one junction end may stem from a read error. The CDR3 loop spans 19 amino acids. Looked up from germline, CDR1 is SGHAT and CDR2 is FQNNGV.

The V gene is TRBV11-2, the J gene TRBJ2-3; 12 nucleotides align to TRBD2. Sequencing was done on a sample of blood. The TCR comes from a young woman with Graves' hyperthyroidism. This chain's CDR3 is CASSPGRWTSGKVTDAQYF. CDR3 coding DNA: TGTGCCAGCAGCCCGGGGCGTTGGACTAGCGGGAAAGTCACAGATGCGCAGTATTTT.